Sequencing of this T cell receptor (beta chain) was carried out in a study of memory CD4+ T cells and cytomegalovirus serostatus. Assay: immunoSEQ multiplex PCR; the TCRdb copy retains only in-frame clones and omits some. There are more than 40,000 clones in the sample; about 82% occur only once, and 5% to 7.5% lies in the top ten. The V end was cut by 6 bases, the J end by 4 bases, with 7 bases between. The CDR3 loop spans 11 amino acids. The germline gives CDR1 MNHEY, CDR2 SMNVEV (reference sequence). The sort gate was single viable CD3+CD4+CD8-CD45RO+ cells for memory CD4+ T cells. The sequence was collected from an adult in good health and CMV-seronegative. The V gene is TRBV27, the J gene TRBJ2-7; D is unresolved. Material for sequencing was memory CD4+ T cells from blood. CDR3 nucleotides: TGTGCCAGCAGCAACTTATACGAGCAGTACTTC. Translating gives CASSNLYEQYF.